These 5 T cell receptor beta chains originate from one sample sequenced in a study of CD8+ T cells in alopecia areata. Extracted RNA was reverse transcribed, and the resulting cDNA served as sequencing template. Libraries were prepared by immunoSEQ multiplex PCR; TCRdb keeps only in-frame clonotypes and omits some of them. The sample includes roughly 120,000 clones, none of them occurring once. Sample: lesional skin. The receptors stem from a C3H/HeJ mouse with alopecia areata. For this strain, the MHC haplotype corresponds to H2-k.

This clone was detected a few times. The genes are named according to mouse. The read comes to an end 4 residues before the CDR3 does, leaving the germline J gene to fill in the end. The chain joins TRBV17 to TRBJ2-2; D is ambiguous. With 5 bases removed from V and 0 bases from J, the gap between germline ends came to 4 bases. The germline V gene encodes CDR1 MNHDT and CDR2 YYDKIL. The CDR3 spans 13 residues. Here the CDR3 reads CASSPTNTGQLYF. CDR3 DNA, as far as it was read: TGTGCTAGCAGTCCCACAAACACCGGG. The full variable domain, rest sourced from reference TRBV17 and TRBJ2-2, is DTTVKQNPRYKLARVGKPVNLICSQTMNHDTMYWYQKKPNQAPKLLLFYYDKILNREADTFEKFQSSRPNNSFCSLYIGSAGLEYSAMYLCASSPTNTGQLYFGEGSKLTVL.

This clone was recorded a few times. The germline and genes are mouse ones. The CDR3 goes on 4 residues after the read ends, and that part is filled in from the germline J gene. The chain has TRBV1 and TRBJ1-2, with 12 positions matching TRBD1. Germline V gene lookup returns CDR1 NSQYPW and CDR2 LRSPGD (reference sequence). The CDR3 runs 15 residues. The CDR3: CTCSGGQGARSDYTF. The sequenced part of the CDR3 DNA is TGCACCTGCAGTGGGGGACAGGGGGCGCGTTCC.

A few counts support this clone. Mouse gene names and germline throughout. The read is 4 residues too short to cover the CDR3 end, so that end is filled in from the germline J gene. This chain connects TRBV19 to TRBJ2-1; TRBD2 matches at 10 bases. The CDR3 covers 17 residues. V lost 0 bases and J lost 0; bases outside the gene matches: 3. The germline V gene encodes CDR1 FNHDT and CDR2 SITEND (reference sequence). CDR3 bases read: TGTGCCAGCAGTATAGACTGGGGGGGTACTAACTATGCT. This codes for CASSIDWGGTNYA. The entire CDR3 protein reads CASSIDWGGTNYAEQFF.

This clone has only a few counts. The germline and genes are mouse ones. The sequenced fragment ends 4 residues before the CDR3 boundary, so the rest is inferred from the germline J gene. The chain has TRBV13-3 and TRBJ1-1, with 9 positions matching TRBD1. Germline values: CDR1 NNHDY, CDR2 SYVADS. The CDR3 covers 13 residues. The sequenced CDR3 bases are TGTGCCAGCTGCCGGACAGGGGAGACA. This gives the protein CASCRTGET. The CDR3 reads in full as CASCRTGETEVFF.

As for this clone: Germline and genes: mouse. Coverage ceases 4 residues before the CDR3 finishes, and the germline J gene fills in the end. The rearrangement links TRBV19 to TRBJ2-7; 11 nucleotides align to TRBD2. The ends lost 6 bases at V and 3 bases at J; junction bases unmatched: 8. The CDR3 extends over 15 amino acids. Germline loops: CDR1 FNHDT, CDR2 SITEND (reference sequence). The sequenced part of the CDR3 DNA is TGTGCCAGCACCCTCACTGGGGGGGCGCGCTAT. This encodes CASTLTGGARY. The whole CDR3 sequence is CASTLTGGARYEQYF.